Each of the 10 T cell receptor beta chains below was sequenced from the same sample in a study of STAT5B mutations in CD4+ large granular lymphocyte leukemia. Data came from immunoSEQ multiplex PCR; TCRdb stores just in-frame clones and leaves some out. The sample has about 24,000 clones; about two thirds are singletons. Specimen: CD4+ T cells from blood buffy coats. These TCRs come from a human donor in good health.

The chain is built from TRBV9 and TRBJ1-3; D call uncertain. The CDR3 consists of 14 residues. From germline, CDR1 is SGDLS and CDR2 YYNGEE. The V end was cut by 3 bases, the J end by 5 bases, with 12 bases between. The CDR3 DNA follows: TGTGCCAGCAGCGGTCGGAACCAACGAAACACCATATATTTT. Its translation: CASSGRNQRNTIYF.

V gene TRBV9 combines with J gene TRBJ2-5; TRBD1 is a possible D gene (7 bases). V shed 5 bases and J shed 5 bases, with 16 bases lying between them. CDR1 SGDLS and CDR2 YYNGEE come from the germline V gene. The CDR3 extends over 14 amino acids. The CDR3 spells CASSETGRKETQYF. The CDR3 DNA sequence: TGTGCCAGCAGTGAGACAGGGAGGAAGGAGACCCAGTACTTC.

The sample holds a few counts of this clone. This chain joins TRBV4-1 and TRBJ2-5; D not certain. The ends were cut back, 4 bases at V and 4 bases at J, with 13 bases in the middle. CDR3 size: 14 residues. CDR1 is MGHRA, CDR2 YSYEKL, per germline. CDR3 bases: TGCGCCAGCAGCCGGACGTCCGAGGTAGAGACCCAGTACTTC. The encoded protein is CASSRTSEVETQYF.

This chain links TRBV7-2 with TRBJ2-1; possibly TRBD1 for D (5 bases). Germline lookup yields CDR1 SGHTA and CDR2 FQGNSA. The V gene lost 8 bases and the J gene lost 13 bases, with 18 bases spanning the gap. This CDR3 region has 12 residues. The CDR3 region is CASSPQLQGQFF. The CDR3 coding sequence is TGTGCCAGCTCCCCTCAACTTCAGGGTCAGTTCTTC.

This clone came up a few times. The chain uses TRBV9 and TRBJ1-2; the match to TRBD1 covers 7 bases. Germline V gene data show CDR1 as SGDLS and CDR2 as YYNGEE. The CDR3 is 12 amino acids. J gave up 7 bases and V 0 bases, and 0 bases lay outside the gene matches. The CDR3 sequence: CASSVGQGGYTF. CDR3 bases: TGTGCCAGCAGCGTAGGACAGGGTGGCTACACCTTC.

The J gene is TRBJ2-7, the V gene TRBV9; 12 nucleotides align to TRBD2. After removal of 1 base from V and 1 base from J, the junction contained 6 bases not matched to a gene. The germline gives CDR1 SGDLS, CDR2 YYNGEE. CDR3 length: 17 residues. Written as DNA, the CDR3 is TGTGCCAGCAGCGTAAGCGGGGGGACTAGCGGGTCCTACGAGCAGTACTTC. Protein sequence: CASSVSGGTSGSYEQYF.

This clone has just one count. The J gene is TRBJ1-1, the V gene TRBV4-3, with D perhaps matching TRBD1 (5 bases). Germline V gene sequence: CDR1 LGHNA, CDR2 YSLEER. V was clipped by 0 bases and J by 5 bases, with 25 bases between them. The CDR3 covers 19 residues. The CDR3 DNA reads as TGCGCCAGCAGCCAAGAACTAACAACTGGTGGGGGGACGGGTACTGAAGCTTTCTTT. It translates to CASSQELTTGGGTGTEAFF.

This clone was observed once. The chain links TRBV6-1 to TRBJ2-1; TRBD2 matches 7 bases. The CDR3 length is 15 residues. The junction had 8 bases not matched to a gene; V was cut back by 3 bases and J by 6 bases. The germline V gene has CDR1 MNHNS and CDR2 SASEGT. CDR3 sequence reads: CASSEPAGVPNEQFF. In DNA form, the CDR3 reads TGTGCCAGCAGTGAGCCCGCGGGGGTCCCCAATGAGCAGTTCTTC.

The CDR3 loop reads CASSHRGPNTEAFF. The DNA of the CDR3 is TGTGCCAGCTCTCACAGGGGGCCGAACACTGAAGCTTTCTTT. The chain couples TRBV18 to TRBJ1-1, with 9 bases aligning to TRBD1. Trimming cost V 6 bases and J 1 base; bases outside gene matches: 3. The CDR3 is 14 amino acids. Per the germline V gene, CDR1 is KGHSH and CDR2 is LQKENI.

The V call is TRBV7-8, the J call TRBJ2-7, with TRBD1 matching 8 bases. The V and J ends lost 5 bases and 4 bases, in that order; junction bases with no gene match: 10. This CDR3 comprises 15 residues. CDR1 is SGHVS and CDR2 is FQNEAQ in the germline V gene. CDR3 amino acids: CASSLRTGTPYEQYF. CDR3 nucleotide sequence: TGTGCCAGCAGCCTACGGACAGGGACTCCTTACGAGCAGTACTTC.